This TCR beta chain emerged from a study of blood T cell repertoires in COVID-19 (TCRdb year 2020). For context, the study as a whole: Collaborator samples came from the United States, Italy and Spain and covered acute and convalescent phases of COVID-19. The prospective study material was composed of cDNA or gDNA derived from T cells, B-cell-depleted T cells, or PBMCs. Subjects who had been exposed to COVID-19, were actively infected with it, or had recovered from it provided the deeply sampled blood TCRbeta repertoires that made up the dataset. A freely available public database, intended as a resource for researchers studying the immune response to SARS-CoV-2, is where the repertoires were released. Samples were obtained from the ongoing ImmuneRACE study (first 160 participants) and from some 1,300 subjects provided by 6 global collaborators. Nearly every sample came with metadata listing a de-identified subject ID, COVID-19 status, age in years and sex. Where HLA class I and class II types were available, the types were taken from metadata supplied by the sample provider, not from assay-based typing.

Based on the germline V gene, the CDR1 and CDR2 sequences are MNHEY and SVGAGI. Trimming takes 7 bases off V and 1 base off J; junction bases not matched to a gene: 3. The CDR3 starts with the cysteine, ends with the phenylalanine, and has 13 residues. The entry retains the CDR3 DNA only, 39 bases that are in frame from base 1. The collaborating institutions used their own protocols to collect whole blood in K2EDTA tubes. For TCRbeta analysis, collaborators shipped samples as frozen whole blood, isolated PBMCs, or DNA extracted from either of those sample types. Beyond this particular receptor, the publication reports: How much clinical and demographic metadata was included differed by source and by participant, and the metadata was provided uncurated.

To note about this clone: There is no known antigen for this receptor. The sample holds no much larger clone one base away, and base qualities are not on file.

TCRbeta CDR3 regions were amplified from genomic DNA by means of the immunoSEQ Assay, a bias-controlled multiplex PCR. The authors processed their data as follows. Within the assay, amplification of reference gene primers was used to estimate how many nucleated cells each sample contained. To quantify the absolute abundance of each unique TCRbeta CDR3 rearrangement, sequence reads were collapsed and filtered. For each sample, productive Simpson clonality was calculated as the square root of Simpson's diversity index over productive rearrangements. TCRdb re-hosts the immuneACCESS table, in-frame sequences only. Its copies lack some clones; in the studies checked, an unresolved V gene accounts for under half of them, and the cause for the rest is not known. V, J and clone size were drawn from that table, and D and trimming were deduced from the DNA. The sample has approximately 47,000 clones on record, approximately 88% of them singletons. The ten largest account for about 13% of the sample.

This clonotype was sampled from a human donor with active COVID-19. The donor label of this sample is uncertain. The chain employs TRBV6-5 and TRBJ1-1; 7 of the junction bases match TRBD1. Source material: peripheral blood. The nucleotide sequence reads TGTGCCAGCAAGACAGGGTGGAACACTGAAGCTTTCTTT. Its protein is CASKTGWNTEAFF.